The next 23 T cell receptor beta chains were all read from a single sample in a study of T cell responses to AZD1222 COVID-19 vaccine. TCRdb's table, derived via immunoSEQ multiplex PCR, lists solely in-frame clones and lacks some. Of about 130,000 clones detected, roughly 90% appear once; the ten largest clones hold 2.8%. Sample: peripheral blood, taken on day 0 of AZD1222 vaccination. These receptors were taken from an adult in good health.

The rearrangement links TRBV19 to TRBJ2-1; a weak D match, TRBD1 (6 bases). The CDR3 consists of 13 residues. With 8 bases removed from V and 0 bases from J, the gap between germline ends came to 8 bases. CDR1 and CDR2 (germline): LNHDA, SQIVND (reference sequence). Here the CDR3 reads CASETGSYNEQFF. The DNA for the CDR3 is TGTGCCAGTGAGACAGGCTCCTACAATGAGCAGTTCTTC.

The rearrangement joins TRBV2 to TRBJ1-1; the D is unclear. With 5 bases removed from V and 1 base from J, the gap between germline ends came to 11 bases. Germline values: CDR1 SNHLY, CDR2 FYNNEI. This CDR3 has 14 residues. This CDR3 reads CASSFMYRNTEAFF. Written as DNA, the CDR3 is TGTGCCAGCAGTTTCATGTACAGGAACACTGAAGCTTTCTTT.

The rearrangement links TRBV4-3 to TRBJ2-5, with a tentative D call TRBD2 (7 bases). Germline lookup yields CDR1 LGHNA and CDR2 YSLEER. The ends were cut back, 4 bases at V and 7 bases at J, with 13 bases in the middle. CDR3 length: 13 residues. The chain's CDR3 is CASSPGGLGTQYF. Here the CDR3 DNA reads TGCGCCAGCAGCCCCGGGGGGCTAGGGACCCAGTACTTC.

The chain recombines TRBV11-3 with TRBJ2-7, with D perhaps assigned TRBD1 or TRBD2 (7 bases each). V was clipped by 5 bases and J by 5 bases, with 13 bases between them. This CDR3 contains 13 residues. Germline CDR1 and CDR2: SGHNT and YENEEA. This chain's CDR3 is CASSPGGAHEQYF. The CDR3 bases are TGTGCCAGCAGCCCAGGGGGGGCCCACGAGCAGTACTTC.

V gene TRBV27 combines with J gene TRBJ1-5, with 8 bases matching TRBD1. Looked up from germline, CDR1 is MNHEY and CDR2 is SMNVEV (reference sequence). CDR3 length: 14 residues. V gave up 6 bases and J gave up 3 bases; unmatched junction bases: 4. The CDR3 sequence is CASSSRGPNQPQHF. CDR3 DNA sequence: TGTGCCAGCAGCTCCAGGGGGCCCAATCAGCCCCAGCATTTT.

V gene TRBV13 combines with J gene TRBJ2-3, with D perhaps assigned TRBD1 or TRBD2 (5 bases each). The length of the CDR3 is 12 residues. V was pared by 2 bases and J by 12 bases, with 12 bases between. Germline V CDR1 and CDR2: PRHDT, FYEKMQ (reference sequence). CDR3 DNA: TGTGCCAGCAGCTTAAGCGGCAGGGATCAGTATTTT. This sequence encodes CASSLSGRDQYF. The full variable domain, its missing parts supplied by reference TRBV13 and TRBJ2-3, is AAGVIQSPRHLIKEKRETATLKCYPIPRHDTVYWYQQGPGQDPQFLISFYEKMQSDKGSIPDRFSAQQFSDYHSELNMSSLELGDSALYFCASSLSGRDQYFGPGTRLTVL.

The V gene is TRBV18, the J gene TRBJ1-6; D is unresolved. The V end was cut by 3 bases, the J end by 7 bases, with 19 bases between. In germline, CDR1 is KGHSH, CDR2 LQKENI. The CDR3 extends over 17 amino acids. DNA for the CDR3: TGTGCCAGCTCACCCGTGTCGGTTGGGAGCCAGAATTCACCCCTCCACTTT. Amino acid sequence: CASSPVSVGSQNSPLHF.

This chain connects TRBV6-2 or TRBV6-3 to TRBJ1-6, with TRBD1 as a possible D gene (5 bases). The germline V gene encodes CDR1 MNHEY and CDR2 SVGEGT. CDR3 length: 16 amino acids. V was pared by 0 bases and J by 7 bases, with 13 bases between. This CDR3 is CASSYSGAGSNSPLHF. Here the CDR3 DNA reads TGTGCCAGCAGTTACTCCGGGGCAGGGTCGAATTCACCCCTCCACTTT.

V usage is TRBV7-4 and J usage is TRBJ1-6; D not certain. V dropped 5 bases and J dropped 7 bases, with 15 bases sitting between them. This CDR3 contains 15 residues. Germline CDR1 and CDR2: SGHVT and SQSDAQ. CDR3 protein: CASSLRAQVNSPLHF. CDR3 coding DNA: TGTGCCAGCAGCCTCCGGGCCCAAGTAAATTCACCCCTCCACTTT.

The CDR3 reads CASSYNLQGASQWETQYF. In DNA, the CDR3 is TGTGCCAGCAGTTACAATCTCCAGGGGGCTTCTCAGTGGGAGACCCAGTACTTC. The V gene is TRBV6-2 or TRBV6-3, the J gene TRBJ2-5, with TRBD1 matching over 8 bases. CDR3 size: 18 residues. The junction had 16 bases not matched to a gene; V was cut back by 2 bases and J by 5 bases. CDR1 MNHEY and CDR2 SVGEGT come from the germline V gene.

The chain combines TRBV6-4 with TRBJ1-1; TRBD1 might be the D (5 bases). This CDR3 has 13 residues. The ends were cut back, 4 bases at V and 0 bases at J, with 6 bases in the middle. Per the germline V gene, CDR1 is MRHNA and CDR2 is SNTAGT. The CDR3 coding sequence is TGTGCCAGCAGTGGGGGCATGAACACTGAAGCTTTCTTT. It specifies CASSGGMNTEAFF.

Here the CDR3 DNA reads TGTGCCAGCAGCCATCCCCGGGGGGGCGCATCTGAAGCTTTCTTT. Protein: CASSHPRGGASEAFF. The chain carries TRBV4-2 and TRBJ1-1; D is perhaps TRBD1 (6 bases). V shed 3 bases and J shed 6 bases, with 17 bases lying between them. This CDR3 comprises 15 residues. The germline CDR1 and CDR2 sequences are LGHNA and YNFKEQ.

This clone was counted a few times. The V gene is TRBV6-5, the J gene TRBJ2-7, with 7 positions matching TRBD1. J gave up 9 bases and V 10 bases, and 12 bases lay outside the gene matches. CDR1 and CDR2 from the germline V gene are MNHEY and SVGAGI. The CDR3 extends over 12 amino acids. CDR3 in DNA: TGTGCCACCCGATCCGACAGGGTCGGGCAGTACTTC. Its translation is CATRSDRVGQYF.

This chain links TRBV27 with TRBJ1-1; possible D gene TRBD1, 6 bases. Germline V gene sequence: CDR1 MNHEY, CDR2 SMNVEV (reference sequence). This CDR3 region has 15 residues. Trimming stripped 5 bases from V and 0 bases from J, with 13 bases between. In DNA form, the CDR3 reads TGTGCCAGCAGTGTCCAGGGGTTCATGAACACTGAAGCTTTCTTT. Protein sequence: CASSVQGFMNTEAFF.

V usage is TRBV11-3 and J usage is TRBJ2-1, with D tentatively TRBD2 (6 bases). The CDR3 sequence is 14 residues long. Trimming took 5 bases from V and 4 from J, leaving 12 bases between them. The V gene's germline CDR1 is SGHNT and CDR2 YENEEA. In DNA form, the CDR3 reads TGTGCCAGCAGCCCAAGTGCGGGATACAATGAGCAGTTCTTC. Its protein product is CASSPSAGYNEQFF.

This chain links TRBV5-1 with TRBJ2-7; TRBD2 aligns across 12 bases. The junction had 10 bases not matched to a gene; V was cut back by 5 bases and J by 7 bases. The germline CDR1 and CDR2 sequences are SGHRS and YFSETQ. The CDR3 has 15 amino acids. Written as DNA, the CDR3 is TGCGCCAGCAGATCGGGACTAGCGGGCCAGCGGGAGCAGTACTTC. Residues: CASRSGLAGQREQYF.

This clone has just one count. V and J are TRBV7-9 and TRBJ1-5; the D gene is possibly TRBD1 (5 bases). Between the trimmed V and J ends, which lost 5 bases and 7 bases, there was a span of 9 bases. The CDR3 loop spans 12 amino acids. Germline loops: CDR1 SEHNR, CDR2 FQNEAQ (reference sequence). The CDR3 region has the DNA TGTGCCAGCAGCCCAGACAGCCAGCCCCAGCATTTT. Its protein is CASSPDSQPQHF.

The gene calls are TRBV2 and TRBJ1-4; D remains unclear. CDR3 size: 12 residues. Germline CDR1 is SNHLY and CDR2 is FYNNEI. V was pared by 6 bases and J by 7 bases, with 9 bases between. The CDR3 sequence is CASSQEAEKLFF. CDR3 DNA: TGTGCCAGCAGCCAGGAGGCTGAAAAACTGTTTTTT.

The CDR3 is CASLLWGAEQYF. The CDR3 DNA follows: TGTGCCAGCTTACTCTGGGGGGCCGAGCAGTACTTC. The rearrangement links TRBV7-2 to TRBJ2-7, with D possibly called TRBD1 or TRBD2 (6 bases each). The CDR3 contains 12 residues. Looked up from germline, CDR1 is SGHTA and CDR2 is FQGNSA. V lost 8 bases and J lost 6, with 14 bases in between.

The DNA for the CDR3 is TGCGCCAGCAGCCAAGTTGAAGGGGGGGTAAAGACTAATGAAAAACTGTTTTTT. Protein: CASSQVEGGVKTNEKLFF. The J gene is TRBJ1-4, the V gene TRBV4-1; maybe TRBD1 (6 bases). The CDR3 consists of 18 residues. Looked up from germline, CDR1 is MGHRA and CDR2 is YSYEKL. Trimming cost V 1 base and J 2 bases, with 17 bases left between them.

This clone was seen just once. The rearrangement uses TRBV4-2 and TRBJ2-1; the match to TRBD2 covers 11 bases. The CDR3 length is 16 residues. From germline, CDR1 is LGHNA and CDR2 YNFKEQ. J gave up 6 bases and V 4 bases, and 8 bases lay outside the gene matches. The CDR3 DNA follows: TGTGCCAGCAGCCGAGAAACTAGCGGGAGTTTCAATGAGCAGTTCTTC. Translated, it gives CASSRETSGSFNEQFF.

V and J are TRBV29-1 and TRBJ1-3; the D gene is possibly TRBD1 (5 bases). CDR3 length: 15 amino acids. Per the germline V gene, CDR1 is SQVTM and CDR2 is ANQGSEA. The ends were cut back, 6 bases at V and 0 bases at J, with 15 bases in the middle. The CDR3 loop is CSVLGTEDSGNTIYF. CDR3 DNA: TGCAGCGTCCTAGGGACCGAAGACTCTGGAAACACCATATATTTT.

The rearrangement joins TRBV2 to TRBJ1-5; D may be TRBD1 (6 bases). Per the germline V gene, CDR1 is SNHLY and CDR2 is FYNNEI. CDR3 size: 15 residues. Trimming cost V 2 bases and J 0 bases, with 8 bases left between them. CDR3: CASSETGFSNQPQHF. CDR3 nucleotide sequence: TGTGCCAGCAGTGAAACAGGGTTTAGCAATCAGCCCCAGCATTTT.